What follows is one T cell receptor beta chain and its context. The data were obtained in a study of control samples from healthy donors and cancer patients. The CDR3 is 16 residues long. Per germline, CDR1 SNHLY and CDR2 FYNNEI. The trim removed 7 bases at V and 10 bases at J, leaving 18 bases unmatched. The protocol was immunoSEQ multiplex PCR, while the TCRdb copy is restricted to in-frame clones and leaves out a portion. The sample lists 100,000 to 150,000 clones, about 88% occurring once. The TCR was taken from a man aged 50-60 years in good health. The genes are TRBV2 and TRBJ2-1, with TRBD2 identical over 8 bases. The sample taken for sequencing was blood. The chain's CDR3 is CASTPPMAGGGGEQFF. The DNA of the CDR3 is TGTGCCAGCACCCCCCCGATGGCGGGGGGCGGGGGGGAGCAGTTCTTC.